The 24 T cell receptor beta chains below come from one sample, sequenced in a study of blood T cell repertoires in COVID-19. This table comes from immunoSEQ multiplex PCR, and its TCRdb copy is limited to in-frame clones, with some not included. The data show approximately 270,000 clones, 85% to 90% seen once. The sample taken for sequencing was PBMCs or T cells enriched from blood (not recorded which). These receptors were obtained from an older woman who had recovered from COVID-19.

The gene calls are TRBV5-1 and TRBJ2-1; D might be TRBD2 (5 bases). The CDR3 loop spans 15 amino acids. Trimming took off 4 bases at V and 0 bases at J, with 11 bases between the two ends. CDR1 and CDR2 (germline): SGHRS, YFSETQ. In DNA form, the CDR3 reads TGCGCCAGCAGCCTTATGGGGAGCTCCTACAATGAGCAGTTCTTC. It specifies CASSLMGSSYNEQFF.

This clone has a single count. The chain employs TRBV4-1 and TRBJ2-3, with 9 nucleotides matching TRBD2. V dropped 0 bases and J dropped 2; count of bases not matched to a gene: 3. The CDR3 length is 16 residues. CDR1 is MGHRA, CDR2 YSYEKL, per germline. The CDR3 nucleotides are TGCGCCAGCAGCCAAGAGGCGGGAGGGAACACAGATACGCAGTATTTT. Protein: CASSQEAGGNTDTQYF.

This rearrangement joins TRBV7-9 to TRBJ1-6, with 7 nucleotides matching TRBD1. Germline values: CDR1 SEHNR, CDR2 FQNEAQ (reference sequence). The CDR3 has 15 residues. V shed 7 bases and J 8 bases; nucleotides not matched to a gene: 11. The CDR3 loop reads CASKGAPHKDSPLHF. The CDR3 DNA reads TGTGCCAGCAAGGGGGCGCCCCATAAGGATTCACCCCTCCACTTT.

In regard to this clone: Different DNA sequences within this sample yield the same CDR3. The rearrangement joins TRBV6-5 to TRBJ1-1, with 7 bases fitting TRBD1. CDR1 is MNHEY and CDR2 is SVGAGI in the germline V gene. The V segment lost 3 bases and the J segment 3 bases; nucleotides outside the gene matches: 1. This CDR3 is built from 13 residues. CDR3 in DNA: TGTGCCAGCAGTTATCAGGGGGACACTGAAGCTTTCTTT. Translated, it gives CASSYQGDTEAFF.

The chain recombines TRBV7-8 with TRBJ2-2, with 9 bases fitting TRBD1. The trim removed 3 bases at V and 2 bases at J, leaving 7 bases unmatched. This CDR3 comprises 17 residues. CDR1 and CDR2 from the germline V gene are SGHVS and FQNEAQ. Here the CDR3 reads CASSFFRDRDNTGELFF. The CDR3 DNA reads TGTGCCAGCAGCTTTTTCCGGGACAGGGATAACACCGGGGAGCTGTTTTTT.

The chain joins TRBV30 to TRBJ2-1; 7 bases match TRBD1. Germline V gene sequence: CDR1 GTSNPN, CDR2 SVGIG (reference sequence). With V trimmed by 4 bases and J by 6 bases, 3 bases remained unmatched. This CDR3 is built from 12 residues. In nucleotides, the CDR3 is TGTGCCTGGACTTCAGGGGGCAATGAGCAGTTCTTC. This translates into CAWTSGGNEQFF.

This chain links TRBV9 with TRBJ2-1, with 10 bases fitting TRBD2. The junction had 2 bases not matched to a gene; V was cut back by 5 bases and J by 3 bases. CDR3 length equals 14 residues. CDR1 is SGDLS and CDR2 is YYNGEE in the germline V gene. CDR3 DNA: TGTGCCAGCAGGGGGACTAGCGTCTACAATGAGCAGTTCTTC. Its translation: CASRGTSVYNEQFF.

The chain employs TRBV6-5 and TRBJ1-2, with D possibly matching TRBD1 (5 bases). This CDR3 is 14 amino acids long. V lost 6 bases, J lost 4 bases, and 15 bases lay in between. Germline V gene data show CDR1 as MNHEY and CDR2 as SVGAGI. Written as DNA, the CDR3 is TGTGCCAGCAGAACTTTAGGGGATGGCTATGGCTACACCTTC. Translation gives CASRTLGDGYGYTF.

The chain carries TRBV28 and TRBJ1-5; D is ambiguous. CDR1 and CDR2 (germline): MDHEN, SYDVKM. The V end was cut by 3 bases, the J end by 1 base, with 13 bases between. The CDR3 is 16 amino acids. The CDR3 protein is CASSFMPLHSNQPQHF. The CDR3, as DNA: TGTGCCAGCAGTTTTATGCCATTACACAGCAATCAGCCCCAGCATTTT. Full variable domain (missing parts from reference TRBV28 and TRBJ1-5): DVKVTQSSRYLVKRTGEKVFLECVQDMDHENMFWYRQDPGLGLRLIYFSYDVKMKEKGDIPEGYSVSREKKERFSLILESASTNQTSMYLCASSFMPLHSNQPQHFGDGTRLSIL.

DNA for the CDR3: TGTGCCAGCAGCTTAGGGATGCTGGGGCCGATCTACGAGCAGTACTTC. Its protein is CASSLGMLGPIYEQYF. This rearrangement joins TRBV11-2 to TRBJ2-7, with D maybe TRBD1 (5 bases). The V and J ends lost 1 base and 3 bases respectively, with 16 bases between them. In germline, CDR1 is SGHAT, CDR2 FQNNGV. The CDR3 sequence is 16 residues long.

The CDR3 DNA follows: TGTGCCAGCAGCCGCGAGGGAACGATAAGCTCCTACAATGAGCAGTTCTTC. Its translation: CASSREGTISSYNEQFF. The chain is built from TRBV7-2 and TRBJ2-1; perhaps TRBD2 as D (5 bases). Trimming cost V 5 bases and J 0 bases, with 17 bases left between them. The CDR3 spans 17 residues. Germline CDR1 is SGHTA and CDR2 is FQGNSA. Using reference TRBV7-2 and TRBJ2-1 for the parts outside the CDR3, the full variable domain is GAGVSQSPSNKVTEKGKDVELRCDPISGHTALYWYRQSLGQGLEFLIYFQGNSAPDKSGLPSDRFSAERTGGSVSTLTIQRTQQEDSAVYLCASSREGTISSYNEQFFGPGTRLTVL.

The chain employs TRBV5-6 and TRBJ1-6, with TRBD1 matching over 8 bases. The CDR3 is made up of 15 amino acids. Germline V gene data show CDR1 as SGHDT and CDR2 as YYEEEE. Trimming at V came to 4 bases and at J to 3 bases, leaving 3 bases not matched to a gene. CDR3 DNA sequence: TGTGCCAGCAGCGGGGGGACAGGCTATAATTCACCCCTCCACTTT. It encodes CASSGGTGYNSPLHF.

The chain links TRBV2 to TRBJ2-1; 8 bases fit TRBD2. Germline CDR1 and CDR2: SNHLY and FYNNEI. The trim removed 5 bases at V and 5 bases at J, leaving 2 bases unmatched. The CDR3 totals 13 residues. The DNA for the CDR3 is TGTGCCAGCAGTCCGACTAGCGACAATGAGCAGTTCTTC. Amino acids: CASSPTSDNEQFF. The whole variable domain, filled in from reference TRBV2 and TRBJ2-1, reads EPEVTQTPSHQVTQMGQEVILRCVPISNHLYFYWYRQILGQKVEFLVSFYNNEISEKSEIFDDQFSVERPDGSNFTLKIRSTKLEDSAMYFCASSPTSDNEQFFGPGTRLTVL.

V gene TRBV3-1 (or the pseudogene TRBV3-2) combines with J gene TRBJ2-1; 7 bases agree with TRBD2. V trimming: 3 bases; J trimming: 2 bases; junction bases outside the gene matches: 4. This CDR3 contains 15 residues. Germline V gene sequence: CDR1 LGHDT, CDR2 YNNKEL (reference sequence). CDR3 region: CASSHESGTYNEQFF. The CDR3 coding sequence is TGTGCCAGCAGCCATGAGAGCGGGACCTACAATGAGCAGTTCTTC.

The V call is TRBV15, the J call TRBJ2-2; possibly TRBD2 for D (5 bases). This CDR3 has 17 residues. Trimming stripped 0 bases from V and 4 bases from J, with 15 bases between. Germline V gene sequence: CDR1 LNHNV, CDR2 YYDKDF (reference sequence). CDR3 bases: TGTGCCACCAGCAGAGATCATGGACGAGGGCGCACCGGGGAGCTGTTTTTT. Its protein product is CATSRDHGRGRTGELFF.

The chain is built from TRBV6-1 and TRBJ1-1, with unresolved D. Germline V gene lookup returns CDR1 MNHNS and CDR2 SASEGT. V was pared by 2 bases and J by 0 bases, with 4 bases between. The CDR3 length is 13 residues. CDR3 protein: CASSEQVNTEAFF. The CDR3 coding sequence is TGTGCCAGCAGTGAACAGGTGAACACTGAAGCTTTCTTT.

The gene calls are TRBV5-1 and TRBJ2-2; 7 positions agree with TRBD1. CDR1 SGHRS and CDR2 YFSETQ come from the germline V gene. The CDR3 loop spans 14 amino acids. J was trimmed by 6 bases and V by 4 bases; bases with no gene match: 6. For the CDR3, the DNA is TGCGCCAGCAGCGGAATACAGGGGCCCGGGGAGCTGTTTTTT. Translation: CASSGIQGPGELFF.

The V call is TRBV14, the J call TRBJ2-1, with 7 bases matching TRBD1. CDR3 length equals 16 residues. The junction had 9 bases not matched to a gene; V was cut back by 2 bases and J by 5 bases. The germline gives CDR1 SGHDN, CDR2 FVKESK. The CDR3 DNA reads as TGTGCCAGCAGCCAACGACAGGGTGCCACGAACAATGAGCAGTTCTTC. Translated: CASSQRQGATNNEQFF.

CDR3 residues: CASSPDRGRVTGELFF. CDR3 DNA: TGTGCCAGCAGCCCGGACAGGGGGCGCGTCACCGGGGAGCTGTTTTTT. The V and J genes are TRBV11-3 and TRBJ2-2; 11 positions agree with TRBD1. With 5 bases clipped from V and 4 bases from J, the junction kept 6 bases outside the gene matches. This CDR3 contains 16 residues. In germline, CDR1 is SGHNT, CDR2 YENEEA. The whole variable domain, remainder taken from reference TRBV11-3 and TRBJ2-2, is EAGVVQSPRYKIIEKKQPVAFWCNPISGHNTLYWYLQNLGQGPELLIRYENEEAVDDSQLPKDRFSAERLKGVDSTLKIQPAELGDSAVYLCASSPDRGRVTGELFFGEGSRLTVL.

The CDR3: CASSVEAWTSGGYEQFF. The CDR3 nucleotides read TGTGCCAGCAGCGTAGAGGCTTGGACTAGCGGGGGTTATGAGCAGTTCTTC. The chain couples TRBV9 to TRBJ2-1; 13 bases are shared with TRBD2. CDR1 and CDR2 from the germline V gene are SGDLS and YYNGEE. The V gene end was trimmed by 0 bases and the J gene end by 8 bases; junction bases not matched to a gene: 8. The CDR3 extends over 17 amino acids.

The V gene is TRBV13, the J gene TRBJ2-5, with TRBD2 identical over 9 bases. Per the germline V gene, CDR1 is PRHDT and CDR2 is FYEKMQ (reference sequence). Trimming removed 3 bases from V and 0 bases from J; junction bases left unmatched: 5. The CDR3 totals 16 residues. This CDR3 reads CASSLPTSGDQETQYF. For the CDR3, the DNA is TGTGCCAGCAGCTTGCCGACTAGCGGAGACCAAGAGACCCAGTACTTC.

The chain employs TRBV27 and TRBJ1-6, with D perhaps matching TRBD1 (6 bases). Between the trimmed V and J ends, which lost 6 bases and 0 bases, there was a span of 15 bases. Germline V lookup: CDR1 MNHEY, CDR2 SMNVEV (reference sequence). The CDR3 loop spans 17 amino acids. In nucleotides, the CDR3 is TGTGCCAGCAGCGGACAGAAGACCAGCTCCTATAATTCACCCCTCCACTTT. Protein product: CASSGQKTSSYNSPLHF.

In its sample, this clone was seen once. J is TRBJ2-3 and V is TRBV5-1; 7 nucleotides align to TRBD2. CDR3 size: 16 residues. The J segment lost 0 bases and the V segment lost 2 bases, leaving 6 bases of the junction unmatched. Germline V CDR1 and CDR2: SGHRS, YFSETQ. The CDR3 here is CASSFRTGGSTDTQYF. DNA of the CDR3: TGCGCCAGCAGCTTCCGTACCGGGGGGAGCACAGATACGCAGTATTTT.

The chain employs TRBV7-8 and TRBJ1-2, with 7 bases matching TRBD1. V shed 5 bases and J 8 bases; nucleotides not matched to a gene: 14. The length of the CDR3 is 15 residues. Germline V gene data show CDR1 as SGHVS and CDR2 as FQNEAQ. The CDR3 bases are TGTGCCAGCAGCCCCGGGGTAAAGACAGGGCTGGGCTACACCTTC. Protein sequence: CASSPGVKTGLGYTF.